This is a list of T cell receptor beta chains from one sample in a study of blood T cell repertoires in COVID-19. Method: immunoSEQ multiplex PCR; TCRdb's copy keeps in-frame clones and lacks some. The data show roughly 240,000 clones, roughly 80% seen once. The sequenced sample consisted of peripheral blood. The receptors come from a woman in her 70s with acute or convalescent COVID-19. The CDR3 runs from the conserved cysteine through the conserved F or W. Each record gives: J gene, V gene, D gene, clone size, CDR3 DNA, CDR3 protein. A D gene is named only where the DNA matches it firmly. Part of the rows lack a size; the others show once, few, many or a class for expanded clones.

TRBJ1-1 | TRBV2 | . | . | TGTGCCAGCACGGAGGACCCGAACACTGAAGCTTTCTTT | CASTEDPNTEAFF
TRBJ2-1 | TRBV3-1/TRBV3-2 | TRBD2 | . | TGTGCCAGCAGCCATCTTAGCGGGGGGAATGAGCAGTTCTTC | CASSHLSGGNEQFF
TRBJ1-1 | TRBV27 | TRBD1 | . | TGTGCCAGCAGTAAGACAGGGAGCGTGAACACTGAAGCTTTCTTT | CASSKTGSVNTEAFF
TRBJ2-1 | TRBV15 | TRBD2 | . | TGTGCCACCAGCGGGGGACTACTACTGTACAATGAGCAGTTCTTC | CATSGGLLLYNEQFF
TRBJ1-1 | TRBV18 | . | . | TGTGCCAGCTCACGGATGGCGGAGACGAACACTGAAGCTTTCTTT | CASSRMAETNTEAFF
TRBJ1-1 | TRBV12-5 | . | few | TGTGCTAGTGGCCACTACGGAGTGAACACTGAAGCTTTCTTT | CASGHYGVNTEAFF
TRBJ2-7 | TRBV29-1 | . | . | TGCAGCGTATACAGGGATGGGCCCTACGAGCAGTACTTC | CSVYRDGPYEQYF
TRBJ2-7 | TRBV5-1 | . | . | TGCGCCAGCAGCTTGGAGGTGGGGGGATCGTTCTACGAGCAGTACTTC | CASSLEVGGSFYEQYF
TRBJ1-6 | TRBV19 | . | . | TGTGCCAGTAGTCCCGCCTCACAGGGATATTCACCCCTCCACTTT | CASSPASQGYSPLHF
TRBJ2-5 | TRBV6-6 | . | . | TGTGCCAGCACCTACGGAAGGCGGCGAGGGGGAGAGACCCAGTACTTC | CASTYGRRRGGETQYF
TRBJ1-5 | TRBV19 | TRBD1 | . | TGTGCCAGTAGGGAACAGGGGTTGGGGCAGCCCCAGCATTTT | CASREQGLGQPQHF
TRBJ1-1 | TRBV10-2 | . | . | TGCGCCAGCAGTGAGCAGGGAAACACTGAAGCTTTCTTT | CASSEQGNTEAFF
TRBJ1-1 | TRBV6-4 | . | . | TGTGCCAGCAGTGAAGGCAGGGCGACTGAAGCTTTCTTT | CASSEGRATEAFF
TRBJ1-4 | TRBV5-1 | TRBD1 | . | TGCGCCAGCAGCTTAGACAGGGACAATGAAAAACTGTTTTTT | CASSLDRDNEKLFF
TRBJ1-1 | TRBV25-1 | TRBD1 | . | TGTGCCAGCACCCAGGGACAGGGGGCATCTGAAGCTTTCTTT | CASTQGQGASEAFF
TRBJ1-5 | TRBV19 | TRBD1 | . | TGTGCCAGTAGTATATACAGGGGGCACAATCAGCCCCAGCATTTT | CASSIYRGHNQPQHF
TRBJ2-1 | TRBV4-3 | . | . | TGCGCCAGCAGCCAAGATCCGACACCTAATGAGCAGTTCTTC | CASSQDPTPNEQFF
TRBJ2-7 | TRBV9 | . | . | TGTGCCAGCAGCGTCCATGAGGCCACCTCCTACGAGCAGTACTTC | CASSVHEATSYEQYF
TRBJ2-2 | TRBV15 | TRBD2 | many | TGTGCCACCAGCCCCCGGGGACTAGCGGGGGCCGGGGAGCTGTTTTTT | CATSPRGLAGAGELFF
TRBJ1-4 | TRBV6-5 | . | . | TGTGCCAGCAGTTACTCGAGGAGGTTGGGTGAAAAACTGTTTTTT | CASSYSRRLGEKLFF
TRBJ2-1 | TRBV6-1 | TRBD1 | . | TGTGCCAGCAGTGAGAGGACAGGGGGAAGCTCCTACAATGAGCAGTTCTTC | CASSERTGGSSYNEQFF
TRBJ1-3 | TRBV30 | . | . | TGTGCCCGTGAACGCGTCCCCTCTGGAAACACCATATATTTT | CARERVPSGNTIYF
TRBJ1-1 | TRBV3-1/TRBV3-2 | . | . | TGTGCCAGCAGCCAATGGGCCCTTGTCGACACTGAAGCTTTCTTT | CASSQWALVDTEAFF